These 2 T cell receptor beta chains came from one sample sequenced in a study of cytomegalovirus exposure and HLA in healthy donors. The PCR was carried out with 60 Vbeta primers and 13 Jbeta primers. TCRdb's copy holds only in-frame clones and misses some; the assay was immunoSEQ multiplex PCR. This sample has 50,000 to 55,000 clones; around 62% occur once, and the top ten carry about 10%. The specimen was PBMCs. Every receptor here comes from a human donor in good health.

This chain links TRBV5-6 with TRBJ2-1, with 15 bases identical to TRBD2. The CDR3 extends over 18 amino acids. The germline gives CDR1 SGHDT, CDR2 YYEEEE. With 7 bases clipped from V and 6 bases from J, the junction kept 14 bases outside the gene matches. CDR3 nucleotide sequence: TGTGCCAGCGCCCCGGGACTAGCGGGGGGCCTGGTGACCAATGAGCAGTTCTTC. Translating it yields CASAPGLAGGLVTNEQFF.

The CDR3 spells CASRPLGRNTEAFF. In DNA, the CDR3 is TGTGCCAGCAGGCCCCTGGGCAGGAACACTGAAGCTTTCTTT. The chain employs TRBV25-1 and TRBJ1-1, with D hard to call. V was cut by 6 bases and J by 1 base, with 12 bases left in between. Germline CDR1 reads MGHDK; CDR2 reads SYGVNS. The CDR3 is 14 amino acids. Complete variable domain (other parts from reference TRBV25-1 and TRBJ1-1): EADIYQTPRYLVIGTGKKITLECSQTMGHDKMYWYQQDPGMELHLIHYSYGVNSTEKGDLSSESTVSRIRTEHFPLTLESARPSHTSQYLCASRPLGRNTEAFFGQGTRLTVV.